Listed here are 32 T cell receptor beta chains from one sample, sequenced in a study of CD4+ T cells in melanoma. TCRdb's table, derived via immunoSEQ multiplex PCR, lists solely in-frame clones and lacks some. The sample contains 120,000 to 150,000 clones, about 90% of which appear only once. These receptors were obtained from a human donor with melanoma.

J is TRBJ1-2 and V is TRBV19; 9 positions agree with TRBD1. Germline CDR1 LNHDA, CDR2 SQIVND (reference sequence). The CDR3 length is 13 residues. With 8 bases clipped from V and 4 bases from J, the junction kept 5 bases outside the gene matches. CDR3 protein: CASADRGLYGYTF. CDR3 DNA sequence: TGTGCCAGTGCGGACAGGGGCCTCTATGGCTACACCTTC.

The chain is built from TRBV6-1 and TRBJ2-7; D is perhaps TRBD2 (6 bases). This CDR3 has 14 residues. CDR1 and CDR2 from the germline V gene are MNHNS and SASEGT. The ends were cut back, 2 bases at V and 3 bases at J, with 11 bases in the middle. The CDR3 loop reads CASSEYGGNYEQYF. CDR3 nucleotide sequence: TGTGCCAGCAGTGAATATGGAGGGAACTACGAGCAGTACTTC.

The chain couples TRBV7-9 to TRBJ1-4; 7 bases are a match to TRBD1. CDR1 SEHNR and CDR2 FQNEAQ come from the germline V gene (reference sequence). The trim removed 1 base at V and 8 bases at J, leaving 4 bases unmatched. The CDR3 runs to 14 residues. CDR3 nucleotide sequence: TGTGCCAGCAGCTTAGGGGCAGGGGGAGAAAAACTGTTTTTT. Its translation is CASSLGAGGEKLFF. Full variable domain (remainder filled in from reference TRBV7-9 and TRBJ1-4): DTGVSQNPRHKITKRGQNVTFRCDPISEHNRLYWYRQTLGQGPEFLTYFQNEAQLEKSRLLSDRFSAERPKGSFSTLEIQRTEQGDSAMYLCASSLGAGGEKLFFGSGTQLSVL.

V usage is TRBV5-4 and J usage is TRBJ1-2; 7 bases map to TRBD1. Trimming took 3 bases from V and 7 from J; bases not matched to a gene: 6. Per germline, CDR1 SGHNT and CDR2 YYREEE (reference sequence). The CDR3 is 13 residues long. CDR3 sequence: CASSSDRVFGYTF. The CDR3 nucleotides read TGTGCCAGCAGCTCCGACAGGGTGTTTGGCTACACCTTC.

The J gene is TRBJ2-2, the V gene TRBV5-4; D possibly corresponds to TRBD2 (6 bases). The CDR3 is 14 amino acids. The V gene lost 3 bases and the J gene lost 5 bases, with 11 bases spanning the gap. Per germline, CDR1 SGHNT and CDR2 YYREEE (reference sequence). The CDR3 is CASSSGTGTGELFF. The CDR3 bases are TGTGCCAGCAGCTCCGGGACTGGAACCGGGGAGCTGTTTTTT.

J is TRBJ1-1 and V is TRBV7-3; D unresolved. In germline, CDR1 is SGHTA, CDR2 FQGTGA. This CDR3 has 16 amino acids. The V end lost 0 bases, the J end lost 4 bases, and 15 bases lay between the germline ends. The CDR3 region has the DNA TGTGCCAGCAGCTTAACGCTGAATCGTCCCGCCACTGAAGCTTTCTTT. Amino acids: CASSLTLNRPATEAFF.

The CDR3 sequence: CASSLMTASYEQYF. CDR3 sequence (DNA): TGCGCCAGCAGCTTGATGACAGCCTCCTACGAGCAGTACTTC. The chain combines TRBV5-1 with TRBJ2-7, with D perhaps matching TRBD1 (5 bases). CDR3 length: 14 amino acids. CDR1 and CDR2 (germline): SGHRS, YFSETQ. The V end was cut by 1 base, the J end by 0 bases, with 8 bases between. The full variable domain, in which reference TRBV5-1 and TRBJ2-7 provide the parts outside the CDR3, is KAGVTQTPRYLIKTRGQQVTLSCSPISGHRSVSWYQQTPGQGLQFLFEYFSETQRNKGNFPGRFSGRQFSNSRSEMNVSTLELGDSALYLCASSLMTASYEQYFGPGTRLTVT.

This clone was seen a handful of times. The rearrangement links TRBV5-1 to TRBJ1-6; TRBD1 might be the D (5 bases). Trimming shortened V by 0 bases and J by 10 bases, and 14 bases separated the two germline ends. The CDR3 consists of 15 residues. Germline assignment: CDR1 SGHRS and CDR2 YFSETQ. This CDR3 is CASSLEGREGSPLHF. The CDR3 coding sequence is TGCGCCAGCAGCTTGGAGGGCAGGGAGGGCTCACCCCTCCACTTT.

CDR3 in amino acids: CASSLEANSYYGYTF. In DNA, the CDR3 is TGCGCCAGCAGCTTGGAGGCCAATTCCTACTATGGCTACACCTTC. The chain is built from TRBV5-1 and TRBJ1-2; the D is unclear. The CDR3 is 15 amino acids. The germline V gene has CDR1 SGHRS and CDR2 YFSETQ. Trimming removed 0 bases from V and 3 bases from J, with 12 bases in between.

The CDR3 spells CASSPHQEGREQYF. CDR3 nucleotides: TGTGCCAGCAGCCCACACCAGGAAGGGCGCGAGCAGTACTTC. The rearrangement joins TRBV9 to TRBJ2-7; D uncertain. The CDR3 is 14 residues long. Germline assignment: CDR1 SGDLS and CDR2 YYNGEE. Trimming left V 4 bases short and J 6 bases short, with 17 bases between.

V and J are TRBV7-2 and TRBJ1-1; D is possibly TRBD1 (6 bases). Germline assignment: CDR1 SGHTA and CDR2 FQGNSA. CDR3 length equals 15 residues. Trimming cost V 3 bases and J 4 bases, with 15 bases left between them. The CDR3 sequence: CASSLGAWEGTEAFF. The CDR3 DNA reads TGTGCCAGCAGCTTGGGGGCCTGGGAAGGCACTGAAGCTTTCTTT.

The rearrangement uses TRBV5-1 and TRBJ1-1; 7 bases match TRBD1. V lost 2 bases and J lost 5; bases outside the gene matches: 3. Germline CDR1 is SGHRS and CDR2 is YFSETQ. The CDR3 is 13 amino acids. CDR3 region: CASSFQGGTEAFF. CDR3 bases: TGCGCCAGCAGCTTTCAGGGGGGGACTGAAGCTTTCTTT.

The chain combines TRBV19 with TRBJ1-2; the D is unclear. There are 15 residues in the CDR3. Germline V gene sequence: CDR1 LNHDA, CDR2 SQIVND (reference sequence). The germline V and J ends were trimmed by 2 bases and 6 bases, with 16 bases remaining between them. DNA for the CDR3: TGTGCCAGTAGTATAACGCCCGGGGTCGGTCATGGCTACACCTTC. Residues: CASSITPGVGHGYTF.

This clone is a singleton in its sample. V usage is TRBV7-3 and J usage is TRBJ2-1; D may be TRBD2 (6 bases). Germline lookup yields CDR1 SGHTA and CDR2 FQGTGA. Trimming pared 5 bases from V and 0 bases from J, leaving 11 bases between. The CDR3 runs to 15 residues. DNA for the CDR3: TGTGCCAGCAGCAGCGGGTCCCCCTCCTACAATGAGCAGTTCTTC. Translating gives CASSSGSPSYNEQFF.

In nucleotides, the CDR3 is TGCGCCAGCAGCCGCCCGGGACGCCACCAAGAGACCCAGTACTTC. It translates to CASSRPGRHQETQYF. This sequence joins TRBV4-1 and TRBJ2-5; D tentatively fits TRBD1 or TRBD2 (5 bases each). Per germline, CDR1 MGHRA and CDR2 YSYEKL. The V end was cut by 4 bases, the J end by 0 bases, with 12 bases between. The CDR3 is 15 residues long.

The chain recombines TRBV5-5 with TRBJ1-6; D gene ambiguous. The V and J ends lost 6 bases and 6 bases respectively, with 10 bases between them. Germline V gene sequence: CDR1 SGHKS, CDR2 YYEKEE (reference sequence). This CDR3 has 13 amino acids. CDR3 sequence (DNA): TGTGCCAGCACCCCAGCCACTAATTCACCCCTCCACTTT. This gives the protein CASTPATNSPLHF.

The chain has TRBV12-2 and TRBJ2-4; TRBD2 is the table's D call and was not checked against the DNA. TRBV12-2 is shown as a pseudogene. There are 16 residues in the CDR3. The CDR3 bases are TGTGCAAGTCGCTATTGCTTTTGGGGAGACGGGGACATTCAGTACTTC. It encodes CASRYCFWGDGDIQYF.

The sample holds a few counts of this clone. This rearrangement joins TRBV2 to TRBJ1-2; D is uncertain. This CDR3 comprises 13 residues. Germline assignment: CDR1 SNHLY and CDR2 FYNNEI. V lost 2 bases to trimming and J lost 5 bases, with 9 bases between them. The CDR3 coding sequence is TGTGCCAGCAGTGAATCGGTGGTTTATGGCTACACCTTC. It encodes CASSESVVYGYTF.

The gene calls are TRBV18 and TRBJ2-5; D is undetermined. Between the trimmed V and J ends, which lost 3 bases and 4 bases, there was a span of 6 bases. The CDR3 loop spans 12 amino acids. The germline gives CDR1 KGHSH, CDR2 LQKENI. The CDR3 bases are TGTGCCAGCTCACCGGGTCGAGAGACCCAGTACTTC. It specifies CASSPGRETQYF.

The rearrangement uses TRBV5-1 and TRBJ1-5; 11 nucleotides match TRBD1. In germline, CDR1 is SGHRS, CDR2 YFSETQ. The J segment lost 1 base and the V segment lost 3 bases, leaving 0 bases of the junction unmatched. The CDR3 has 15 amino acids. CDR3 amino acids: CASSWTGGSNQPQHF. CDR3 nucleotide sequence: TGCGCCAGCAGCTGGACAGGGGGCAGCAATCAGCCCCAGCATTTT.

The rearrangement uses TRBV10-3 and TRBJ2-7; possible D gene TRBD1, 6 bases. Germline-derived CDR1 and CDR2 are ENHRY and SYGVKD. The germline V and J ends were trimmed by 4 bases and 3 bases, with 13 bases remaining between them. The CDR3 extends over 14 amino acids. The CDR3, as DNA: TGTGCCATCAGTGGCGGACAGTCTTTCTACGAGCAGTACTTC. This codes for CAISGGQSFYEQYF.

The gene calls are TRBV9 and TRBJ1-6; D is possibly TRBD1 (5 bases). CDR3 size: 20 residues. Per the germline V gene, CDR1 is SGDLS and CDR2 is YYNGEE. The V end lost 0 bases, the J end lost 4 bases, and 23 bases lay between the germline ends. CDR3 nucleotide sequence: TGTGCCAGCAGCGTAGATTGGGGGGGTCCCGACTCGGCGTATAATTCACCCCTCCACTTT. Protein product: CASSVDWGGPDSAYNSPLHF.

The chain has TRBV7-3 and TRBJ1-6, with D unclear. The germline V gene has CDR1 SGHTA and CDR2 FQGTGA. The CDR3 loop spans 13 amino acids. Trimming stripped 4 bases from V and 7 bases from J, with 8 bases between. The DNA of the CDR3 is TGTGCCAGCAGCTCAAACAGAAATTCACCCCTCCACTTT. Translation gives CASSSNRNSPLHF.

The rearrangement joins TRBV18 to TRBJ1-5; a weak D match, TRBD1 (5 bases). CDR1 KGHSH and CDR2 LQKENI come from the germline V gene. Trimming shortened V by 2 bases and J by 7 bases, and 15 bases separated the two germline ends. The CDR3 has 15 residues. CDR3 sequence (DNA): TGTGCCAGCTCACCAGAGGGGATGGGTGACCAGCCCCAGCATTTT. Residues: CASSPEGMGDQPQHF.

This clone appeared a single time. The chain is built from TRBV5-1 and TRBJ2-7, with 7 nucleotides matching TRBD1. The germline CDR1 and CDR2 sequences are SGHRS and YFSETQ. J was trimmed by 5 bases and V by 4 bases; bases with no gene match: 6. The CDR3 is 13 amino acids. In nucleotides, the CDR3 is TGCGCCAGCAGCCCAGGGGGACGTAACGAGCAGTACTTC. This encodes CASSPGGRNEQYF.

This rearrangement joins TRBV11-2 to TRBJ2-7; tentative D call: TRBD2 (6 bases). CDR3 length: 16 amino acids. The V and J ends lost 5 bases and 2 bases respectively, with 19 bases between them. Germline V gives CDR1 SGHAT, CDR2 FQNNGV. Here the CDR3 DNA reads TGTGCCAGCAGCCCAGGAGGGTCCCGTGAACCCTACGAGCAGTACTTC. Amino acid sequence: CASSPGGSREPYEQYF.

The CDR3 DNA reads as TGTGCCAGCAGTGACTTATTCGCAACTAATGAAAAACTGTTTTTT. Protein: CASSDLFATNEKLFF. The chain couples TRBV2 to TRBJ1-4, with D hard to call. The CDR3 length is 15 residues. Trimming took off 3 bases at V and 0 bases at J, with 8 bases between the two ends. Germline V gene data show CDR1 as SNHLY and CDR2 as FYNNEI.

The chain links TRBV7-6 to TRBJ2-5; the D gene is possibly TRBD2 (7 bases). With 1 base removed from V and 7 bases from J, the gap between germline ends came to 25 bases. Germline values: CDR1 SGHVS, CDR2 FNYEAQ. This CDR3 is 18 amino acids long. In nucleotides, the CDR3 is TGTGCCAGCAGCTTAGAGGGTGCGGGGGCGGACCCAAGATGGACCCAGTACTTC. Translated: CASSLEGAGADPRWTQYF.

The rearrangement uses TRBV9 and TRBJ1-4, with a possible D match to TRBD1 (6 bases). V was cut by 4 bases and J by 3 bases, with 16 bases left in between. CDR3 length: 16 amino acids. CDR1 and CDR2 from the germline V gene are SGDLS and YYNGEE. The DNA of the CDR3 is TGTGCCAGCAGCCTCGGAGGGGGAGACTCTAATGAAAAACTGTTTTTT. Amino acid sequence: CASSLGGGDSNEKLFF.

The chain is built from TRBV19 and TRBJ2-1; D remains ambiguous. The CDR3 sequence is 13 residues long. V was cut by 3 bases and J by 10 bases, with 13 bases left in between. Germline V gene data show CDR1 as LNHDA and CDR2 as SQIVND (reference sequence). The CDR3 loop is CASSIALLGEQFF. The CDR3 DNA reads as TGTGCCAGTAGTATTGCCCTCCTCGGGGAGCAGTTCTTC.

The chain is built from TRBV5-1 and TRBJ2-3; TRBD2 matches at 16 bases. CDR3 size: 19 residues. V lost 4 bases and J lost 2; bases outside the gene matches: 10. Per germline, CDR1 SGHRS and CDR2 YFSETQ. The CDR3 region has the DNA TGCGCCAGCAGCCCGGTTCGGGGGACTAGCGGGGGGGTCACAGATACGCAGTATTTT. The encoded protein is CASSPVRGTSGGVTDTQYF.

The V call is TRBV5-6, the J call TRBJ1-1; TRBD1 aligns across 7 bases. The V segment lost 3 bases and the J segment 5 bases; nucleotides outside the gene matches: 10. This CDR3 has 15 amino acids. Germline V gene lookup returns CDR1 SGHDT and CDR2 YYEEEE. CDR3 bases: TGTGCCAGCAGCTGGGACAGTCGGGCCGGAACTGAAGCTTTCTTT. It translates to CASSWDSRAGTEAFF.